This TCR beta chain was obtained from a study of blood T cell repertoires in COVID-19. The length of the CDR3 is 14 residues. V lost 3 bases and J lost 0, with 7 bases in between. CDR1 SGHDT and CDR2 YYEEEE come from the germline V gene. Produced via immunoSEQ multiplex PCR; TCRdb's table is partial and in-frame only. The table includes 75,000 to 100,000 clones, 82% detected once. This TCR derives from a man between 45 and 60 years old with active or convalescent COVID-19. Sequencing was done on a sample of peripheral blood. The chain uses TRBV5-6 and TRBJ1-3, with D unresolved. The CDR3 region has the DNA TGTGCCAGCAGCTACGGGTTCTCTGGAAACACCATATATTTT. It encodes CASSYGFSGNTIYF.